The 5 T cell receptor beta chains in this list originate from one sample, sequenced in a study of vaccination and CD4 T cells after COVID-19. Their target antigens are unknown. Specified treatment: roughly ten-day PBMC culture with coronavirus spike peptide pools or control peptides (ViraFEST assay). Sequence data for DNA of cultured CD4+ T cells were generated by the Oncomine TCR Beta short-read assay. TCRdb fed the PCR reads into MiXCR, producing one record per CDR3 protein. This table holds about 21,000 distinct CDR3 sequences, over 40% found once. Here the sequenced sample was CD4+ T cells from blood, cultured in vitro, taken after SARS-CoV-2 vaccination. These receptor sequences come from a human donor who had recovered from COVID-19.

The chain links TRBV27 to TRBJ2-5; the D is unclear. The V and J ends lost 5 bases and 4 bases respectively, with 14 bases between them. In germline, CDR1 is MNHEY, CDR2 SMNVEV (reference sequence). The CDR3 has 14 amino acids. CDR3 bases: TGTGCCAGCAGTAGCAGCAACGTAAGAGAGACCCAGTACTTC. This encodes CASSSSNVRETQYF.

The J gene is TRBJ2-2, the V gene TRBV27; the match to TRBD2 covers 9 bases. The CDR3 spans 16 residues. V gave up 4 bases and J gave up 1 base; unmatched junction bases: 4. Per the germline V gene, CDR1 is MNHEY and CDR2 is SMNVEV (reference sequence). This CDR3 reads CASSSPSGVNTGELFF. The DNA for the CDR3 is TGTGCCAGCAGTTCACCTAGCGGGGTGAACACCGGGGAGCTGTTTTTT.

The chain couples TRBV10-1 to TRBJ2-6; 9 positions agree with TRBD1. The ends lost 10 bases at V and 3 bases at J; junction bases unmatched: 19. CDR1 and CDR2 (germline): WNHNN, SYGVQD (reference sequence). The CDR3 sequence is 19 residues long. The CDR3 nucleotides are TGCGCCACCCTCCATTTAGGGGGACAGGGCTCTTGTGGGGCCAACGTCCTGACTTTC. Translation gives CATLHLGGQGSCGANVLTF.

The chain employs TRBV12-3 or TRBV12-4 and TRBJ1-6; D is unresolved. The CDR3 contains 13 residues. Trimming removed 4 bases from V and 6 bases from J, with 7 bases in between. The CDR3 spells CASSSGINSPLHF. The CDR3 nucleotides are TGTGCCAGCAGTTCCGGGATTAATTCACCCCTCCACTTT.

The rearrangement uses TRBV28 and TRBJ2-5; a weak D match, TRBD2 (5 bases). Trimming removed 3 bases at V and 2 bases at J, with 13 bases between. The CDR3 extends over 15 amino acids. The germline V gene encodes CDR1 MDHEN and CDR2 SYDVKM. The CDR3 DNA is TGTGCCAGCAGTTTGCTCGGGCCGGGGCAAGAGACCCAGTACTTC. This codes for CASSLLGPGQETQYF.